These 5 T cell receptor beta chains came from one sample sequenced in a study of PD-1 blockade in classical Hodgkin lymphoma. Sequencing used immunoSEQ multiplex PCR; TCRdb keeps in-frame clones, though not all of them. The table includes tens of thousands of clones, about 89% detected once. There was relapse after autologous stem cell transplantation in every patient, and there was variation in brentuximab vedotin exposure. The sample consisted of peripheral blood mononuclear cells (PBMCs), taken at baseline. All receptors derive from a human donor with classical Hodgkin lymphoma.

The chain employs TRBV29-1 and TRBJ1-1, with unresolved D. The germline V gene encodes CDR1 SQVTM and CDR2 ANQGSEA. This CDR3 has 13 residues. The V end was cut by 7 bases, the J end by 4 bases, with 16 bases between. CDR3 amino acids: CSARTGSLTEAFF. CDR3 DNA sequence: TGCAGCGCTCGAACGGGATCCCTCACTGAAGCTTTCTTT.

This clone was seen just once. The chain recombines TRBV25-1 with TRBJ2-4; 8 nucleotides line up with TRBD1. The ends lost 2 bases at V and 4 bases at J; junction bases unmatched: 4. The CDR3 has 15 residues. CDR1 is MGHDK and CDR2 is SYGVNS in the germline V gene. In nucleotides, the CDR3 is TGTGCCAGCAGTGAAGGGGGGACAGGAAAAAACATTCAGTACTTC. Its protein is CASSEGGTGKNIQYF. The full variable domain, its missing parts supplied by reference TRBV25-1 and TRBJ2-4, is EADIYQTPRYLVIGTGKKITLECSQTMGHDKMYWYQQDPGMELHLIHYSYGVNSTEKGDLSSESTVSRIRTEHFPLTLESARPSHTSQYLCASSEGGTGKNIQYFGAGTRLSVL.

CDR3 nucleotide sequence: TGTGCCAGCAGTGATATAGCGGGAGTCAATGAGCAGTTCTTC. This codes for CASSDIAGVNEQFF. This chain connects TRBV6-4 to TRBJ2-1; 9 bases are shared with TRBD2. Germline lookup yields CDR1 MRHNA and CDR2 SNTAGT. This CDR3 comprises 14 residues. J gave up 6 bases and V 3 bases, and 3 bases lay outside the gene matches.

The chain uses TRBV11-2 and TRBJ2-7, with unresolved D. Between the trimmed V and J ends, which lost 1 base and 3 bases, there was a span of 7 bases. Germline assignment: CDR1 SGHAT and CDR2 FQNNGV. This CDR3 spans 13 amino acids. CDR3 nucleotide sequence: TGTGCCAGCAGCTTAGGGGCCTACTACGAGCAGTACTTC. It specifies CASSLGAYYEQYF.

The chain has TRBV15 and TRBJ1-5, with a tentative D call TRBD1 (6 bases). This CDR3 comprises 17 residues. Per germline, CDR1 LNHNV and CDR2 YYDKDF (reference sequence). Trimming left V 5 bases short and J 1 base short, with 18 bases between. CDR3 sequence (DNA): TGTGCCACCAGCCACCTGGGGGGGGCGAGGAGCAATCAGCCCCAGCATTTT. Protein product: CATSHLGGARSNQPQHF.